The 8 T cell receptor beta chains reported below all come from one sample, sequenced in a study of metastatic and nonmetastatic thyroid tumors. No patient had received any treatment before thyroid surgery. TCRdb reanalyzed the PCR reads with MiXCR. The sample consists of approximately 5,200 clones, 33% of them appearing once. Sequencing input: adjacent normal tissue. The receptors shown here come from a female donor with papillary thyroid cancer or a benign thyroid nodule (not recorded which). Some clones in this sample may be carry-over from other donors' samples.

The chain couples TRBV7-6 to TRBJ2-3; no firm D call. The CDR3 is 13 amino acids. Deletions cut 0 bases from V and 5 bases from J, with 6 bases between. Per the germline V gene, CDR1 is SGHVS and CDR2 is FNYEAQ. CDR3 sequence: CASSLAAIDTQYF. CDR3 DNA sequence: TGTGCCAGCAGCTTAGCCGCAATAGATACGCAGTATTTT.

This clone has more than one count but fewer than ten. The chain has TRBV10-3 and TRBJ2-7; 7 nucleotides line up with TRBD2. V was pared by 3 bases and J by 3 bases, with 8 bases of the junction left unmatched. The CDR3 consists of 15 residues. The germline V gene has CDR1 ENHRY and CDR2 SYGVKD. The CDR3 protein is CAISDLAGVFYEQYF. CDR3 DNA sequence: TGTGCCATCAGTGATCTGGCGGGAGTATTCTACGAGCAGTACTTC.

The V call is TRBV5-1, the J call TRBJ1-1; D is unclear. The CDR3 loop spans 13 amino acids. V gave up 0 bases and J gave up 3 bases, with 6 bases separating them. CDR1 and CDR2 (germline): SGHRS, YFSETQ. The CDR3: CASSLAGYTEAFF. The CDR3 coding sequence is TGCGCCAGCAGCTTGGCAGGATACACTGAAGCTTTCTTT.

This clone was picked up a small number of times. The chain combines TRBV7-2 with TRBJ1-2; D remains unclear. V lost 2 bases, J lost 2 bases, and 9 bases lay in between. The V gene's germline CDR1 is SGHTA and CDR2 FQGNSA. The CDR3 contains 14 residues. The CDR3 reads CASSLFLTNYGYTF. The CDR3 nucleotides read TGTGCCAGCAGCTTATTCCTAACAAACTATGGCTACACCTTC.

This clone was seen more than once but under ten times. The CDR3 DNA follows: TGTGCCAGCAGGACGCAGGGGGATAACTATGGCTACACCTTC. Its translation: CASRTQGDNYGYTF. The chain couples TRBV27 to TRBJ1-2; 7 nucleotides match TRBD1. The junction had 5 bases not matched to a gene; V was cut back by 6 bases and J by 1 base. The CDR3 is 14 amino acids. Germline lookup yields CDR1 MNHEY and CDR2 SMNVEV (reference sequence).

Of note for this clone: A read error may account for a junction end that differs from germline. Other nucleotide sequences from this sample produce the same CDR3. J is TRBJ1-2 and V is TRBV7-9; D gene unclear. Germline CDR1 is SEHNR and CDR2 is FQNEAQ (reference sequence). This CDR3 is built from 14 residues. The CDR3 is CASSLYGESYGYTF. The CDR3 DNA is TGCGCCAGCAGCTTATACGGAGAATCCTATGGCTACACCTTC.

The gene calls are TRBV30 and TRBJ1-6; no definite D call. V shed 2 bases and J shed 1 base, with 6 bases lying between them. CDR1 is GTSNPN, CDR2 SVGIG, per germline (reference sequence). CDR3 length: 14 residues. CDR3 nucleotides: TGTGCCTGGAGTAGTGGGTCCTATAATTCACCCCTCCACTTT. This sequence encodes CAWSSGSYNSPLHF.

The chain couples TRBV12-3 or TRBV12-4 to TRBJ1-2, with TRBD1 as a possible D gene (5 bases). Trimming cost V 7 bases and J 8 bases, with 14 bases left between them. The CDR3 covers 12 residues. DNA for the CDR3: TGTGCCAGCACCGGACGGAGGACAGGCTACACCTTC. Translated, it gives CASTGRRTGYTF.